This entry is about one T cell receptor beta chain. As yet, its antigen is unknown. Running of the assay took place at deep level. Authors' analysis steps: ImmunoSEQ junction-only sequences lacked quality scores, so their filtering differed. The assay was immunoSEQ multiplex PCR, and TCRdb's table has in-frame clones only and misses some. V, J and clone size reflect that table, while D and trimming were determined from the DNA. The sample has over 850,000 clones; 75% to 85% are singletons. These data are taken from a study of shared clonotypes between healthy human individuals. The study's findings and limits: It was observed that roughly 4.8% of naive CD4 clonotypes were shared across a handful of donors. Naive subsets generally exceeded memory subsets in estimated richness.

CDR3 length: 15 residues. CDR1 is MNHEY and CDR2 is SMNVEV in the germline V gene (reference sequence). V lost 5 bases to trimming and J lost 2 bases, with 12 bases between them. The origin of this receptor is a young man in good health. Some clones in this sample may be carry-over from other donors' samples. This sequence joins TRBV27 and TRBJ2-2; maybe TRBD1 (6 bases). Sequencing input: memory CD4+ T cells from PBMCs. Subset noted: CD45RA-negative fraction. The CDR3 loop is CASSGDRRNTGELFF. CDR3 bases: TGTGCCAGCAGTGGCGACAGGCGAAACACCGGGGAGCTGTTTTTT.